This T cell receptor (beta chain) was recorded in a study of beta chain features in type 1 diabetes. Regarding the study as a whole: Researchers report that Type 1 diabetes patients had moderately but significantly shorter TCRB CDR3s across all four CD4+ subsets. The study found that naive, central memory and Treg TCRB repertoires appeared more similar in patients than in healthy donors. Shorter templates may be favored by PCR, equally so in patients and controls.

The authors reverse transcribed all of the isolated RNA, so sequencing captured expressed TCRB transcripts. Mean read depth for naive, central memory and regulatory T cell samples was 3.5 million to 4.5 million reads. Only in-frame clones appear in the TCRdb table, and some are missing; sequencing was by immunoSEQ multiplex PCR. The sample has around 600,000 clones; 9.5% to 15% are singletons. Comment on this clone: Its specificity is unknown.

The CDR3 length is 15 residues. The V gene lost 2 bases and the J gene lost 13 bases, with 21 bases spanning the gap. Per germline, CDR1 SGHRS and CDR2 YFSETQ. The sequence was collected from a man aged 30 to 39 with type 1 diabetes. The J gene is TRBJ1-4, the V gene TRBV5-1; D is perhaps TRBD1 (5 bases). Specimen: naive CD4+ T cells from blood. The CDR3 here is CASSFSTGRNQALFF. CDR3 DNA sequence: TGCGCCAGCAGCTTCAGCACAGGTCGGAATCAGGCACTGTTTTTT. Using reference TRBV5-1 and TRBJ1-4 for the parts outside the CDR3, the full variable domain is KAGVTQTPRYLIKTRGQQVTLSCSPISGHRSVSWYQQTPGQGLQFLFEYFSETQRNKGNFPGRFSGRQFSNSRSEMNVSTLELGDSALYLCASSFSTGRNQALFFGSGTQLSVL.